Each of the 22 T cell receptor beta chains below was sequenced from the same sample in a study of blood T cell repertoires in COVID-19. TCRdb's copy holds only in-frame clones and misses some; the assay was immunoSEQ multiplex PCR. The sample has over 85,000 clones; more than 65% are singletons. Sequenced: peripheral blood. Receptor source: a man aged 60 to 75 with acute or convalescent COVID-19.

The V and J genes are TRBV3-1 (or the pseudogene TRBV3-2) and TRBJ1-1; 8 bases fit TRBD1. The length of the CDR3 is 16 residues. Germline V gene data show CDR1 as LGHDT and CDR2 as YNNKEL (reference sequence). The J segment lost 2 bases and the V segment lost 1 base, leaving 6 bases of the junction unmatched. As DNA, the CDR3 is TGTGCCAGCAGCCAAGCCGACAGGGGCTATAACACTGAAGCTTTCTTT. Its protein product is CASSQADRGYNTEAFF.

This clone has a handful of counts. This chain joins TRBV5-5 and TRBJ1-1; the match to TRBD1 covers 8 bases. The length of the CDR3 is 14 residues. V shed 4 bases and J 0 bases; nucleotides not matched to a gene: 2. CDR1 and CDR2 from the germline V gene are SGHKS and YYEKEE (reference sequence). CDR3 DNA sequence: TGTGCCAGCAGCAGGACAGGGATGAACACTGAAGCTTTCTTT. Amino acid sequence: CASSRTGMNTEAFF.

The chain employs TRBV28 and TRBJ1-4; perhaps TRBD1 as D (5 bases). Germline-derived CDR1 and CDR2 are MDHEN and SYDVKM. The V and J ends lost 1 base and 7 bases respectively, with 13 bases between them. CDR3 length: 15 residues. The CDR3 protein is CASSLFRPGGEKLFF. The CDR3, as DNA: TGTGCCAGCAGTTTATTCCGACCGGGGGGTGAAAAACTGTTTTTT.

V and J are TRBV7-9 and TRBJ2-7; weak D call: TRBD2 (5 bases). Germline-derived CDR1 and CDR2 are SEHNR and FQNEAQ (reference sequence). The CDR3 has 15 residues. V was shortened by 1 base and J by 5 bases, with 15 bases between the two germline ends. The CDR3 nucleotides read TGTGCCAGCAGCTTAGGGCTAGCAGTTATCGACGAGCAGTACTTC. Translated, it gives CASSLGLAVIDEQYF.

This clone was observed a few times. CDR3 amino acids: CASSLEGVGSQPQHF. The CDR3 nucleotides are TGTGCCAGCAGCTTAGAGGGGGTTGGGAGTCAGCCCCAGCATTTT. This chain connects TRBV7-8 to TRBJ1-5, with D possibly matching TRBD1 (6 bases). CDR1 is SGHVS and CDR2 is FQNEAQ in the germline V gene. This CDR3 comprises 15 residues. V lost 1 base to trimming and J lost 6 bases, with 13 bases between them.

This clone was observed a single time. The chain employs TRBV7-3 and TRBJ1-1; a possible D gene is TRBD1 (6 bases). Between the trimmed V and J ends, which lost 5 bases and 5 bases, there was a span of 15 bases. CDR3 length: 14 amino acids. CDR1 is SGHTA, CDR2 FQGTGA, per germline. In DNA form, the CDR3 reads TGTGCCAGCAGCCCGACCCGGGGGGCGACTGAAGCTTTCTTT. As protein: CASSPTRGATEAFF.

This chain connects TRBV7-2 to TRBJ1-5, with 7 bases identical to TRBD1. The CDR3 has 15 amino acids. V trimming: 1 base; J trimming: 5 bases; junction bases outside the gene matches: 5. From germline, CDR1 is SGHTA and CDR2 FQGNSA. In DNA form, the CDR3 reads TGTGCCAGCAGCTTAGGACAGGGCTGGGATCAGCCCCAGCATTTT. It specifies CASSLGQGWDQPQHF.

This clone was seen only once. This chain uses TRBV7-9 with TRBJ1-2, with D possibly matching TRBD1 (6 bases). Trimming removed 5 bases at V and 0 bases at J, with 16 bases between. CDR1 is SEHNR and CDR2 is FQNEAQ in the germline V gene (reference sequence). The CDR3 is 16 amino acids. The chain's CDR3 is CASSDRTVFTNYGYTF. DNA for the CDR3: TGTGCCAGCAGCGACAGGACGGTATTTACTAACTATGGCTACACCTTC.

CDR3 sequence (DNA): TGCAGCGCAGGGGACACTGAAGCTTTCTTT. It yields the protein CSAGDTEAFF. V usage is TRBV29-1 and J usage is TRBJ1-1; tentatively, D is TRBD1 (6 bases). V lost 7 bases, J lost 3 bases, and 6 bases lay in between. CDR1 is SQVTM, CDR2 ANQGSEA, per germline. This CDR3 spans 10 amino acids.

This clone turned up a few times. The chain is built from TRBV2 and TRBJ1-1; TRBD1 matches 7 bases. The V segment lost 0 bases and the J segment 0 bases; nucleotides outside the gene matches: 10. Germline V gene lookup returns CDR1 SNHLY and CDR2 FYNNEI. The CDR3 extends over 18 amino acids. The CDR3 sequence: CASSEAKDRPNMNTEAFF. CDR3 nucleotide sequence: TGTGCCAGCAGTGAAGCGAAGGACAGGCCAAATATGAACACTGAAGCTTTCTTT.

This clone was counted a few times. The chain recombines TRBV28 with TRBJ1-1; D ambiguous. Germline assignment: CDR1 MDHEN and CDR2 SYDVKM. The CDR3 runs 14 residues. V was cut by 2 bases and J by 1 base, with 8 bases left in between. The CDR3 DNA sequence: TGTGCCAGCAGTTTAATACAGCAGAACACTGAAGCTTTCTTT. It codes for CASSLIQQNTEAFF. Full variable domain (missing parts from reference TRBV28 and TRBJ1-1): DVKVTQSSRYLVKRTGEKVFLECVQDMDHENMFWYRQDPGLGLRLIYFSYDVKMKEKGDIPEGYSVSREKKERFSLILESASTNQTSMYLCASSLIQQNTEAFFGQGTRLTVV.

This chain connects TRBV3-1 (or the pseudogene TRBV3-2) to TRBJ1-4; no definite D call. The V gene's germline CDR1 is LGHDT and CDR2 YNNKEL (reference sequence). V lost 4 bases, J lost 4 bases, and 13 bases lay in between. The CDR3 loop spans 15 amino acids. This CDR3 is CASSPPGRDNEKLFF. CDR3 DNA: TGTGCCAGCAGCCCTCCCGGCCGGGATAATGAAAAACTGTTTTTT.

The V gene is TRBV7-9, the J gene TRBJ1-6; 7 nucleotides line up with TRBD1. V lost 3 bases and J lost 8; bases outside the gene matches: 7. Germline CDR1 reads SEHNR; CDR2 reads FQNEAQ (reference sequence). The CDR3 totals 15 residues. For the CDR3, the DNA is TGTGCCAGCAGCTTGGGGACAGTTGACCATTCACCCCTCCACTTT. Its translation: CASSLGTVDHSPLHF. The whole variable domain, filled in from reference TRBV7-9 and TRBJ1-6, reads DTGVSQNPRHKITKRGQNVTFRCDPISEHNRLYWYRQTLGQGPEFLTYFQNEAQLEKSRLLSDRFSAERPKGSFSTLEIQRTEQGDSAMYLCASSLGTVDHSPLHFGNGTRLTVT.

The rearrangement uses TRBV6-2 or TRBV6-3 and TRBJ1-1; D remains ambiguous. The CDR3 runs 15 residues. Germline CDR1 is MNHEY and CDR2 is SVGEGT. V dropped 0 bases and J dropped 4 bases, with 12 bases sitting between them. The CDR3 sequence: CASSYSTPRGTEAFF. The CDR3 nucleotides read TGTGCCAGCAGTTACTCGACCCCCCGGGGCACTGAAGCTTTCTTT.

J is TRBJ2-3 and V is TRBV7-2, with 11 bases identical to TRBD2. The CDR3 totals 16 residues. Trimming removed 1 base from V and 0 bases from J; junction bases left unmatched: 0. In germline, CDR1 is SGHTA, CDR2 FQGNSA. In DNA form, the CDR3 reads TGTGCCAGCAGCTTAGTAGCGGGGGGGAGCACAGATACGCAGTATTTT. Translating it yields CASSLVAGGSTDTQYF.

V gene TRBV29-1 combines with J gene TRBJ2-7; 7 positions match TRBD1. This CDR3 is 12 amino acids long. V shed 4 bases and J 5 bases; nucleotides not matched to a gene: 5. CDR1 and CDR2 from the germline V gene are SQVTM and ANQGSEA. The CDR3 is CSVGRGLHEQYF. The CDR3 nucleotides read TGCAGCGTTGGTAGGGGGCTCCACGAGCAGTACTTC.

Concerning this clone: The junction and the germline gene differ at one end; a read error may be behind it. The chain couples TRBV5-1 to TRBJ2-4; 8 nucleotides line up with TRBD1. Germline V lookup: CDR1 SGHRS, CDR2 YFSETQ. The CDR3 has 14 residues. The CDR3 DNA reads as TGCGCCAGCAGCTTCACGGGACAGGACCTTGTTAGGGACTTC. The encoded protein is CASSFTGQDLVRDF.

Here the CDR3 reads CASSSRPSGGDYNEQFF. The DNA for the CDR3 is TGCGCCAGCAGCTCCCGCCCTAGCGGGGGAGACTACAATGAGCAGTTCTTC. This chain links TRBV5-1 with TRBJ2-1, with TRBD2 matching over 10 bases. Per germline, CDR1 SGHRS and CDR2 YFSETQ. Losses at the gene ends were 3 bases for V and 3 bases for J; bases not matched to a gene: 9. The CDR3 spans 17 residues.

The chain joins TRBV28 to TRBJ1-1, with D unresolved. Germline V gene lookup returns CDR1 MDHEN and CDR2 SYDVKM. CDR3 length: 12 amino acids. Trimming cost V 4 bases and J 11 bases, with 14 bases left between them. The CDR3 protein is CASSSLARVAFF. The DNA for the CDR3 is TGTGCCAGCAGTTCCCTGGCGAGGGTTGCTTTCTTT.

The CDR3: CASSLEGLLAGATDTQYF. The DNA for the CDR3 is TGTGCCAGCAGCTTAGAGGGGCTTCTAGCGGGGGCCACAGATACGCAGTATTTT. This rearrangement joins TRBV7-8 to TRBJ2-3; 10 nucleotides match TRBD2. This CDR3 has 18 amino acids. CDR1 and CDR2 from the germline V gene are SGHVS and FQNEAQ. V lost 1 base to trimming and J lost 2 bases; unmatched junction nucleotides: 9.

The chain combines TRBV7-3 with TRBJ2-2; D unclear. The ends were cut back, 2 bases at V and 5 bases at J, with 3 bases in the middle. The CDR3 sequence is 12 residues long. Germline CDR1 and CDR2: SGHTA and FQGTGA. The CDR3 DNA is TGTGCCAGCAGCTTATTAACCGGGGAGCTGTTTTTT. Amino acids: CASSLLTGELFF.

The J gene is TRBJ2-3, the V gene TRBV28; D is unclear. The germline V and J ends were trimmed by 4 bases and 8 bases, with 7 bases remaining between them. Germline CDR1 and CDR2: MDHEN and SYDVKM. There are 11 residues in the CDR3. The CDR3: CASSSGFTQYF. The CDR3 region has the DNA TGTGCCAGCAGTTCCGGGTTTACGCAGTATTTT.